This T cell receptor beta chain is from a study of CD8 T cells in ankylosing spondylitis. The length of the CDR3 is 12 residues. V was shortened by 5 bases and J by 9 bases, with 11 bases between the two germline ends. Per germline, CDR1 SEHNR and CDR2 FQNEAQ (reference sequence). TCRdb re-derived calls from the 5' RACE reads in MiXCR, one entry per CDR3 protein. The data show approximately 200,000 distinct CDR3 sequences, about 13% seen once. The rearrangement uses TRBV7-9 and TRBJ2-1; D remains unclear. Sequenced input: blood, either unsorted or a sorted T cell fraction (not recorded which). The source is a male donor with ankylosing spondylitis or in good health (not recorded which). The CDR3, as DNA: TGTGCCAGCAGCCTAAAGGGTAGTGAGCAGTTCTTC. It yields the protein CASSLKGSEQFF.